The present entry profiles one T cell receptor (beta chain) with its context. The CDR3 sequence is 19 residues long. Germline trimming cut 4 bases from V and 4 bases from J; bases unmatched to any gene: 21. Germline V gene lookup returns CDR1 WSHSY and CDR2 SAAADI. The data are from a study of T-cell reconstitution after alpha-beta-depleted transplantation in children. Unique molecular identifiers were used to barcode this TCRbeta library. TCRdb ran MiXCR on the PCR reads and lists one entry per CDR3 protein. Among more than 450,000 distinct CDR3 sequences listed, approximately 20% were seen once. Material: PBMCs from the stem cell graft donor, obtained from the stem cell graft. The rearrangement links TRBV10-2 to TRBJ1-1; 7 nucleotides match TRBD1. The sequence was collected from a human donor who donated a stem cell graft to a child with acute lymphoblastic leukemia. CDR3 sequence: CASSAPARTGVWGSTEAFF. DNA for the CDR3: TGCGCCAGCAGTGCTCCGGCGAGGACAGGTGTATGGGGGAGCACTGAAGCTTTCTTT.